This T cell receptor (beta chain) stems from a study of OX40 agonist ivuxolimab in advanced cancers. Study at large: The drug used for patients, ivuxolimab, was an agonistic anti-OX40 (CD134) antibody.

Autoimmune disease history or systemic immunosuppression led to patients being barred. Trimming took off 0 bases at V and 3 bases at J, with 11 bases between the two ends. Germline V gives CDR1 LGHNA, CDR2 YSLEER. The CDR3 extends over 15 amino acids. Method: immunoSEQ multiplex PCR; TCRdb's copy keeps in-frame clones and lacks some. The sample lists 25,000 to 30,000 clones; 65% to 90% were seen once. The TCR comes from an adult with an advanced solid tumor such as melanoma, head and neck, liver or kidney cancer. The sequencing here drew on CD4+ or CD8+ T cells sorted from blood, taken in a trial of the OX40 agonist ivuxolimab. The chain recombines TRBV4-3 with TRBJ1-2, with a tentative D call TRBD1 (6 bases). DNA for the CDR3: TGCGCCAGCAGCCAAGATCGGAGGACAGACTATGGCTACACCTTC. Its translation is CASSQDRRTDYGYTF.